This T cell receptor beta chain emerged from a study of T cells in Graves' hyperthyroidism and ophthalmopathy. Notes on the study in general: The model made its ophthalmopathy prediction, and onset followed a median 6.5 months later. Blood samples included most of the expanded thyroid clonotypes exceeding 0.001.

As for this clonotype: Its antigen is undetermined.

The CDR3 spans 15 residues. V gave up 5 bases and J gave up 5 bases; unmatched junction bases: 10. In germline, CDR1 is SNHLY, CDR2 FYNNEI. The source material, RNA transcripts, was used to amplify TCR beta CDR3 regions. A set of HTBI primers served as the primers for a first-round RT-PCR of the TCR CDR3. TCRdb independently ran MiXCR on the multiplex PCR reads; one entry per CDR3 protein. Among approximately 330,000 distinct CDR3 sequences listed, over 20% were seen once. The sequence derives from a woman aged 45-65 years with Graves' hyperthyroidism. Input material: blood. V is TRBV2 and J is TRBJ1-1; 8 nucleotides align to TRBD1. The CDR3 region is CASSFGQGRKTEAFF. CDR3 nucleotides: TGTGCCAGCAGTTTTGGACAGGGTCGAAAGACTGAAGCTTTCTTT.